The T cell receptor (beta chain) described here comes from a study of cytomegalovirus exposure and HLA in healthy donors. V lost 5 bases, J lost 10 bases, and 12 bases lay in between. CDR1 is MNHEY, CDR2 SVGAGI, per germline. The CDR3 is made up of 13 amino acids. The PCR made use of 60 Vbeta and 13 Jbeta primers. Repertoires were generated with immunoSEQ multiplex PCR, while TCRdb's copy carries only in-frame clones and drops some. The sample yields around 150,000 clones, 60% to 80% seen once. Sequenced material: PBMCs. This clonotype originated in a woman in her twenties or thirties in good health and CMV-seronegative. This rearrangement joins TRBV6-5 to TRBJ1-6; D possibly corresponds to TRBD1 (5 bases). In DNA, the CDR3 is TGTGCCAGCAGTGAAGCGCGGGGGTCACCCCTCCACTTT. Its protein is CASSEARGSPLHF.